There are a few counts of the clone carrying this T cell receptor beta chain. This specimen belongs to a study of cytomegalovirus exposure and HLA in healthy donors. Trimming cost V 5 bases and J 7 bases; bases outside gene matches: 11. The germline V gene has CDR1 SGHRS and CDR2 YFSETQ. This CDR3 contains 15 residues. PCR employed 60 Vbeta and 13 Jbeta primers. Method: immunoSEQ multiplex PCR; TCRdb's copy keeps in-frame clones and lacks some. The repertoire has 200,000 to 250,000 clones, about two thirds of them found once; the top ten carry about 2.5%. This chain connects TRBV5-1 to TRBJ2-1; 8 bases are a match to TRBD1. This receptor was taken from a man aged 35-49 years in good health and CMV-seropositive. Sequencing was performed on PBMCs. CDR3 in amino acids: CASSPRQGPVNEQFF. CDR3 nucleotide sequence: TGCGCCAGCAGTCCGAGACAGGGGCCTGTAAATGAGCAGTTCTTC.